Listed below are T cell receptor beta chains from one sample, sequenced in a study of T cell repertoires in cytomegalovirus infection. TCRdb reprocessed the reads via MiXCR and lists one record per CDR3 protein. The sample records about 300,000 distinct CDR3 sequences, roughly 25% being singletons. Material for sequencing was PBMCs. These receptors originate from a human donor in good health (CMV status not recorded). Some clones in this sample may be carry-over from other donors' samples. Both conserved end residues are part of each CDR3. Each record gives: J gene, V gene, CDR3 protein.

J gene: TRBJ2-1
V gene: TRBV10-3
CDR3 protein: CAIRGTSGRDNEQFF

J gene: TRBJ2-7
V gene: TRBV2
CDR3 protein: CASSRQDSYEQYF

J gene: TRBJ2-1
V gene: TRBV15
CDR3 protein: CATSRDRLAGGVNEQFF

J gene: TRBJ2-3
V gene: TRBV7-2
CDR3 protein: CASSLGRPSTDTQYF

J gene: TRBJ1-2
V gene: TRBV4-3
CDR3 protein: CASSQIGLRDYGYTF

J gene: TRBJ1-1
V gene: TRBV7-2
CDR3 protein: CASSARVGNTEAFF

J gene: TRBJ2-3
V gene: TRBV5-4
CDR3 protein: CASSRGLAGGSDTQYF

J gene: TRBJ1-1
V gene: TRBV7-2
CDR3 protein: CASSLVLGFHTEAFF

J gene: TRBJ2-7
V gene: TRBV7-9
CDR3 protein: CASSPFFGAGQNLYEQYF

J gene: TRBJ1-2
V gene: TRBV29-1
CDR3 protein: CSVHQQVPSYGYTF

J gene: TRBJ1-2
V gene: TRBV20-1
CDR3 protein: CSASPQGHYGYTF

J gene: TRBJ2-7
V gene: TRBV7-2
CDR3 protein: CASSPTGGEQYF

J gene: TRBJ1-1
V gene: TRBV28
CDR3 protein: CASTLGQVNTEAFF

J gene: TRBJ1-1
V gene: TRBV7-9
CDR3 protein: CASSFQGQVHTEAFF

J gene: TRBJ1-5
V gene: TRBV19
CDR3 protein: CASSIPGTGVQPQHF

J gene: TRBJ2-4
V gene: TRBV5-4
CDR3 protein: CASSLMRESDKNIQYF

J gene: TRBJ2-1
V gene: TRBV7-6
CDR3 protein: CASSRRDSPLNEQFF

J gene: TRBJ2-3
V gene: TRBV2
CDR3 protein: CANAAGDSADTQYF

J gene: TRBJ1-4
V gene: TRBV2
CDR3 protein: CASGSGTGTEKLFF

J gene: TRBJ2-2
V gene: TRBV29-1
CDR3 protein: CSVGEGSNTGELFF

J gene: TRBJ2-5
V gene: TRBV5-1
CDR3 protein: CASSAGVGETQYF

J gene: TRBJ1-5
V gene: TRBV15
CDR3 protein: CATSRDTNQPQHF

J gene: TRBJ2-7
V gene: TRBV11-2
CDR3 protein: CASSSGRNYEQYF

J gene: TRBJ2-1
V gene: TRBV5-6
CDR3 protein: CASSWGGLNEQFF

J gene: TRBJ2-3
V gene: TRBV19
CDR3 protein: CASSIGLEADTQYF

J gene: TRBJ2-7
V gene: TRBV6-6
CDR3 protein: CASSYSGGRGSYEQYF

J gene: TRBJ2-1
V gene: TRBV2
CDR3 protein: CASSGLAGGKSSYNEQFF

J gene: TRBJ2-1
V gene: TRBV5-6
CDR3 protein: CASSLVSDRSYNEQFF

J gene: TRBJ1-6
V gene: TRBV2
CDR3 protein: CASSEGGWADNSPLHF

J gene: TRBJ2-3
V gene: TRBV7-2
CDR3 protein: CASSLTSGHTDTQYF

J gene: TRBJ2-1
V gene: TRBV12-3/TRBV12-4
CDR3 protein: CASSSTGVYNEQFF

J gene: TRBJ2-1
V gene: TRBV23-1
CDR3 protein: CASSQWILSRGTSGTRPSYNEQFF

J gene: TRBJ2-3
V gene: TRBV6-6
CDR3 protein: CASSYSLASGNPDTQYF

J gene: TRBJ2-3
V gene: TRBV5-1
CDR3 protein: CASSLTGLNTDTQYF

J gene: TRBJ2-3
V gene: TRBV6-1
CDR3 protein: CASRIPGTDTQYF

J gene: TRBJ2-7
V gene: TRBV7-2
CDR3 protein: CASSLPDLGSYEQYF

J gene: TRBJ1-2
V gene: TRBV7-2
CDR3 protein: CASSTDSLYGYTF

J gene: TRBJ2-3
V gene: TRBV7-6
CDR3 protein: CASSSGQGLTDTQYF

J gene: TRBJ1-5
V gene: TRBV6-5
CDR3 protein: CASTNGRVQHF

J gene: TRBJ1-5
V gene: TRBV6-6
CDR3 protein: CASSYGQEEATQHF

J gene: TRBJ2-7
V gene: TRBV28
CDR3 protein: CASRMGASSHEQYF

J gene: TRBJ2-7
V gene: TRBV10-3
CDR3 protein: CAIRSRTGASYEQYF

J gene: TRBJ2-1
V gene: TRBV7-2
CDR3 protein: CASSQTGTSTYNEQFF

J gene: TRBJ1-5
V gene: TRBV3-1
CDR3 protein: CASSQLRDQPQHF

J gene: TRBJ2-3
V gene: TRBV20-1
CDR3 protein: CSASNRNTDTQYF

J gene: TRBJ2-3
V gene: TRBV6-1
CDR3 protein: CASRREGGRTDTQYF

J gene: TRBJ2-7
V gene: TRBV7-2
CDR3 protein: CASSTTSGTGEQYF

J gene: TRBJ2-2
V gene: TRBV6-2/TRBV6-3
CDR3 protein: CASSEAGPTTGELFF

J gene: TRBJ1-3
V gene: TRBV20-1
CDR3 protein: CSALWEAGNTIYF

J gene: TRBJ2-7
V gene: TRBV5-1
CDR3 protein: CASSITGSLEQYF

J gene: TRBJ1-2
V gene: TRBV6-1
CDR3 protein: CASSDRAQRYGYTF

J gene: TRBJ1-2
V gene: TRBV24-1
CDR3 protein: CATSDPRRDGYTF

J gene: TRBJ2-1
V gene: TRBV10-2
CDR3 protein: CATRDKHNEQFF

J gene: TRBJ2-1
V gene: TRBV7-2
CDR3 protein: CASSLPGGSSYNEQFF

J gene: TRBJ2-1
V gene: TRBV28
CDR3 protein: CASSLSGYEQFF

J gene: TRBJ2-7
V gene: TRBV6-6
CDR3 protein: CASSEGQGRSYEQYF